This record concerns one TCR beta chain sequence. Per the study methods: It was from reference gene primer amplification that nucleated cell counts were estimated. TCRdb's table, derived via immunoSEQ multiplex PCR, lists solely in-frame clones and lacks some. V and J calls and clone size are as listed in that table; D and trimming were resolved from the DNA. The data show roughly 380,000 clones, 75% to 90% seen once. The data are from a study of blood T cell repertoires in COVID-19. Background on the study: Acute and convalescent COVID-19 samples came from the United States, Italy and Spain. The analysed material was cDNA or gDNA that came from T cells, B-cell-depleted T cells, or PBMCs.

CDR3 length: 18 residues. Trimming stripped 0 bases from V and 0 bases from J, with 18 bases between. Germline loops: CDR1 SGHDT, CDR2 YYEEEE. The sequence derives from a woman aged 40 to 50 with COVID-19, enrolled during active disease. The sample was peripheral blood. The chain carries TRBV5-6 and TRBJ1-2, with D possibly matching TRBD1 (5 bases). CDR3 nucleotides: TGTGCCAGCAGCTTGGAAGGGGCAGGGACTTTAGCTAACTATGGCTACACCTTC. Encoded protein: CASSLEGAGTLANYGYTF.